This T cell receptor (beta chain) was observed in a study of identical twins (dated by TCRdb to about 2016). Study-wide context: To test whether fetal clonotypes persist, this study deep-sequenced TCR alpha and beta repertoires from monozygotic twins, from unrelated adults of various ages, and from cord blood. To rule out contamination, replicate twin experiments were performed at different times with different library preparation protocols.

The sample holds a few counts of this clonotype. Its antigen is still unknown. Base qualities are not recorded, but no much larger clone differs from it by a single base. General conclusions and limits of the study: In monozygotic twins, out-of-frame TCR alpha sharing was systematically underestimated by recombination models, although the models agreed with sharing between unrelated individuals. In beta out-of-frame sequences, excess twin sharing was weaker, because having fewer shared sequences lowered the signal-to-noise ratio. Because the same donors could not be followed over many years, the conclusions relied on cross-sectional statistical analysis. Zero-insertion analyses could be partly confounded by invariant T cells such as MAIT and iNKT, although diverse VJ usage argued against such confounding for most clonotypes. Fewer insertions were carried by abundant cord blood beta clonotypes; a weaker similar trend was observed in young adult naive repertoires, while no such trend was observed in memory repertoires. Compared with coincidental sharing between unrelated individuals, out-of-frame TCR alpha sequences shared between twins showed an excess of sequences with low generation probability.

Every donor in the study was a healthy Caucasian. Taken from cysteine to phenylalanine, the CDR3 has 13 residues. Here the CDR3 DNA is all that survives: 39 bases in frame from base 1. Trimming leaves V shorter by 4 bases and J shorter by 11 bases, with the junction holding 8 bases beyond the gene matches. Libraries were constructed by 5' RACE. The sequencer listed for this sample is Illumina HiSeq 2000. A universal primer binding site was added through template switching, and the final cDNA carried a unique molecular identifier so that TCR cDNA molecules could be counted accurately. Specific primers in the conserved constant-segment region were used to synthesize first-strand cDNA for TCR alpha and beta chains. To control for contamination, every cDNA library carried two barcodes: a SMART-Mk sample barcode plus Illumina barcodes. TruSeq adapter sequences and Illumina sample barcodes were added in two successive PCR steps. The Illumina HiSeq platform was used with custom primers to sequence TCR alpha and beta cDNA libraries. In the source study's methods: Unique molecular identifiers were extracted from raw reads with MiGEC, and CDR3 positions were determined with MiXCR. For each individual, recombination models were inferred using an EM algorithm with the repgenHMM and IGoR tools. Shared clonotype analysis was performed with the tcR package in R, normalizing sharing by the product of cloneset sizes. Out-of-frame nonproductive sequences were analyzed to study raw recombination free of thymic and clonal selection effects. The public reads were quality trimmed at Q25 with fastp and then assembled into clones with MiXCR by TCRdb, keeping productive beta chains. Rows with one shared CDR3 protein collapse into an entry with the most common genes and DNA. In this record, the V and J calls reflect TCRdb's handling and not the investigators' own analysis. For this sample the table gives around 1.7 million distinct CDR3 sequences, of which about 32% were detected only once. Clones ranked in the top ten supply around 0.3% of the sample.

The sequence is built from TRBV12-3 or TRBV12-4 and TRBJ2-3; 8 central bases correspond to TRBD1. This TCR came from a newborn girl in good health. The sample taken for sequencing was cord blood. CDR3 region: CASSSTGDEVQYF. The sequenced DNA is TGTGCCAGCAGTTCGACAGGGGACGAAGTGCAGTATTTT.